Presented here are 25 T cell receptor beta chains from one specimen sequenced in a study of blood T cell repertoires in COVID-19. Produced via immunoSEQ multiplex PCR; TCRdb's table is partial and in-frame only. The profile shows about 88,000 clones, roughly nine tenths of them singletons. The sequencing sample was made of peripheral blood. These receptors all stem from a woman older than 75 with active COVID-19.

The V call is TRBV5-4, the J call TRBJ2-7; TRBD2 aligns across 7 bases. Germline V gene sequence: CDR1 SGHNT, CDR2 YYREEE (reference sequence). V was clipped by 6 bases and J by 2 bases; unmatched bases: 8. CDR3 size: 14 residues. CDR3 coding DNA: TGTGCCAGCATGCAGGCGGGGGACGCCTACGAGCAGTACTTC. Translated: CASMQAGDAYEQYF.

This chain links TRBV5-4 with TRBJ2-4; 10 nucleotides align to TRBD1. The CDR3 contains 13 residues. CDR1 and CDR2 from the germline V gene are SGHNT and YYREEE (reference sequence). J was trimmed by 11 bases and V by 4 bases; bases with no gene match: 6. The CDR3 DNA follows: TGTGCCAGCAGCCCGGGACAGGGGAGGCTTCAGTACTTC. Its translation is CASSPGQGRLQYF.

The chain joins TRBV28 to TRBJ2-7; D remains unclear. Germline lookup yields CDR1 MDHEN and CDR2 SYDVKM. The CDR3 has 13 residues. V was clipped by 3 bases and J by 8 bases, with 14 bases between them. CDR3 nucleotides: TGTGCCAGCAGTTTCTCTTCATATAGTAAGCAGTACTTC. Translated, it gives CASSFSSYSKQYF.

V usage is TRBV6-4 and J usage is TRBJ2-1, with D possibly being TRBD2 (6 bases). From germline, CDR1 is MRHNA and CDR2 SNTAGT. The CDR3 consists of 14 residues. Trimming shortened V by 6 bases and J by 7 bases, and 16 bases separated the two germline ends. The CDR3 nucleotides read TGTGCCAGCAGCCAGGAGGGCCTTATTAATGAGCAGTTCTTC. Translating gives CASSQEGLINEQFF.

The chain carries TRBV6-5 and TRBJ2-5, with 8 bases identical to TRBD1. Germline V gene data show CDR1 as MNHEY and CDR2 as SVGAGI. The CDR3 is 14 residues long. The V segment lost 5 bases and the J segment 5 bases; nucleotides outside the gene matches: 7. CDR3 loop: CASSLTGGRETQYF. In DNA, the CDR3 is TGTGCCAGCAGTCTTACAGGGGGACGGGAGACCCAGTACTTC.

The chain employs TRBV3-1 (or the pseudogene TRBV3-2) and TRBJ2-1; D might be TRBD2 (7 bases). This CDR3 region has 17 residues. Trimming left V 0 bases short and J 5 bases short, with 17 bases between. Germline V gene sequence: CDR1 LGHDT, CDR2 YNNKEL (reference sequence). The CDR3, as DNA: TGTGCCAGCAGCCAAGATCTAGGGGGGAGGGGCCACAATGAGCAGTTCTTC. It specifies CASSQDLGGRGHNEQFF.

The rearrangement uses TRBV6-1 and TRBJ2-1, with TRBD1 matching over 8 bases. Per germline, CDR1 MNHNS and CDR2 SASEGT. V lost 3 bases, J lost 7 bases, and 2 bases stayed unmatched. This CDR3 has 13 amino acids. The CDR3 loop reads CASSDRGQNEQFF. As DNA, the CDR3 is TGTGCCAGCAGTGACAGGGGGCAAAATGAGCAGTTCTTC.

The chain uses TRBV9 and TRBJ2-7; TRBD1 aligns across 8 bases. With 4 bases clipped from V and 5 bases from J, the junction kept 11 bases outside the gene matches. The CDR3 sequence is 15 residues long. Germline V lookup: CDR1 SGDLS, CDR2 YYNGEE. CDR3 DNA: TGTGCCAGCAGCCCTCTCCCGGGACAGGCTAACGAGCAGTACTTC. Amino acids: CASSPLPGQANEQYF.

The CDR3 DNA sequence: TGTGCCAGCACCCGAACCCGGGACAGCCACGAGCAGTACTTC. Residues: CASTRTRDSHEQYF. The V gene is TRBV25-1, the J gene TRBJ2-7; 7 nucleotides line up with TRBD1. V gave up 7 bases and J gave up 5 bases; unmatched junction bases: 11. This CDR3 is 14 amino acids long. The germline gives CDR1 MGHDK, CDR2 SYGVNS.

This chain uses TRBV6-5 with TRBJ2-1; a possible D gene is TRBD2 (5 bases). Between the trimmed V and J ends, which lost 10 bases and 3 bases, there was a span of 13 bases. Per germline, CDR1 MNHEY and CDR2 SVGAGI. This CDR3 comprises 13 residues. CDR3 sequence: CATRTLVYNEQFF. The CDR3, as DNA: TGTGCCACCAGGACTTTAGTCTACAATGAGCAGTTCTTC.

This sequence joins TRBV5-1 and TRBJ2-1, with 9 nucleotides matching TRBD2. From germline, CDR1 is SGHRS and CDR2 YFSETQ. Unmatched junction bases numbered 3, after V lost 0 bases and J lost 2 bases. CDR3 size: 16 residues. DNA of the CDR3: TGCGCCAGCAGCTTGGTGGCGGGAGGGCCCTACAATGAGCAGTTCTTC. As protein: CASSLVAGGPYNEQFF.

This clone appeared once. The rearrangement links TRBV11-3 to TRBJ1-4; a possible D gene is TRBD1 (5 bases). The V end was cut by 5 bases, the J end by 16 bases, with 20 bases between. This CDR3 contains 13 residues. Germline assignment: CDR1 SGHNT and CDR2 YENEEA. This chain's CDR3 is CASSLGEKAEAFF. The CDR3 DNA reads TGTGCCAGCAGCCTAGGGGAGAAAGCAGAGGCGTTTTTT.

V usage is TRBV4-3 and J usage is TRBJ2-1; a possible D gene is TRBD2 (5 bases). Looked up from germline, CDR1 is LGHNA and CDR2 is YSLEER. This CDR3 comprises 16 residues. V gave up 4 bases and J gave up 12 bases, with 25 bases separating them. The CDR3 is CASSPHLALRTIGQFF. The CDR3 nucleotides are TGCGCCAGCAGCCCCCATCTAGCCCTACGTACAATCGGGCAGTTCTTC.

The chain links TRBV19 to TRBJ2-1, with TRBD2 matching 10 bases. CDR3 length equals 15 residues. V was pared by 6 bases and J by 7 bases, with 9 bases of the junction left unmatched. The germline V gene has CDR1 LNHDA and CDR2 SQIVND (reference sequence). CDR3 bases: TGTGCCAGTAGAGTAGCGGGAGGTCCGGGAAATGAGCAGTTCTTC. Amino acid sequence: CASRVAGGPGNEQFF.

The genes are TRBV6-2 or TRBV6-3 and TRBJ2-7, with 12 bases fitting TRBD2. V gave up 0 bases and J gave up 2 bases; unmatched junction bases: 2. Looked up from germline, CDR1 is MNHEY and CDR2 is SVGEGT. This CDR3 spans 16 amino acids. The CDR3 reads CASSYSTSGRTYEQYF. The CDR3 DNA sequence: TGTGCCAGCAGTTACTCGACTAGCGGGAGAACCTACGAGCAGTACTTC.

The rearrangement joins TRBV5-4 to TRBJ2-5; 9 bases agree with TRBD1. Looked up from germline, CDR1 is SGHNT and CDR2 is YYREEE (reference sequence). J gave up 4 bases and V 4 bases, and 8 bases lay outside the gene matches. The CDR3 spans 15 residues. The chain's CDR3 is CASSKRDREGETQYF. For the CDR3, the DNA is TGTGCCAGCAGCAAAAGGGACAGGGAGGGAGAGACCCAGTACTTC.

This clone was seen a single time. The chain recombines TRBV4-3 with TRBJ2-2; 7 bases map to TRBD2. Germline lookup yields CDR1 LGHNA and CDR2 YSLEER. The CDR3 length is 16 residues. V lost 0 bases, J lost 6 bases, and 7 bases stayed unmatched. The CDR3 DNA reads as TGCGCCAGCAGCCAAGAGGGTTCTAGCGGTCCCGGGGAGCTGTTTTTT. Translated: CASSQEGSSGPGELFF.

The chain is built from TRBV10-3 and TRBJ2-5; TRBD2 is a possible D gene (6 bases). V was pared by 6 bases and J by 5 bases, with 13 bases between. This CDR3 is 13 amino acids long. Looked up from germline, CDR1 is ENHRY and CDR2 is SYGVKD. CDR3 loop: CAIRSGSSETQYF. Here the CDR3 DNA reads TGTGCCATCAGAAGCGGGTCCAGCGAGACCCAGTACTTC.

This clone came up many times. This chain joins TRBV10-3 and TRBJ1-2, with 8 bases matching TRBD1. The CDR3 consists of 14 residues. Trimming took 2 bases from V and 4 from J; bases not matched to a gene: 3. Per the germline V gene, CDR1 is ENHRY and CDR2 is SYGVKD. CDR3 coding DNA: TGTGCCATCAGTGAGAGACAGGGGCCCTATGGCTACACCTTC. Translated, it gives CAISERQGPYGYTF.

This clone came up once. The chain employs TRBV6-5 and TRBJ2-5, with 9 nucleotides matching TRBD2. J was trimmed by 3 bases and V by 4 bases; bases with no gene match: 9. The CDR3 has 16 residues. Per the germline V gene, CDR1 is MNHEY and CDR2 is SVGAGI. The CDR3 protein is CASSSVGAGGEETQYF. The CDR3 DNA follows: TGTGCCAGCAGTTCCGTAGGAGCGGGAGGCGAAGAGACCCAGTACTTC.

The CDR3 nucleotides are TGTGCCAGCAGTATCCTGGACAGAATCTATGGCTACACCTTC. This translates into CASSILDRIYGYTF. This chain uses TRBV28 with TRBJ1-2; D is possibly TRBD1 (6 bases). This CDR3 is built from 14 residues. Trimming took off 5 bases at V and 4 bases at J, with 14 bases between the two ends. The V gene's germline CDR1 is MDHEN and CDR2 SYDVKM.

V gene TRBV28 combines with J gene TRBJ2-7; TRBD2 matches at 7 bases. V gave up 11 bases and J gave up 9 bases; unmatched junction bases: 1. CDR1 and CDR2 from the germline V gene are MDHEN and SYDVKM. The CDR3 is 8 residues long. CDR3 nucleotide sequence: TGTGCCGGGGGGGGGCAGTACTTC. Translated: CAGGGQYF.

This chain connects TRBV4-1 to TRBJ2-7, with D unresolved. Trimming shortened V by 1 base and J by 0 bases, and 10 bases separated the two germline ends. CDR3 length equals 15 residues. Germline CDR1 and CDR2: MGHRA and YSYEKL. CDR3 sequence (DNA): TGCGCCAGCAGCCAAGCCGCGTCTAGCTCCTACGAGCAGTACTTC. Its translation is CASSQAASSSYEQYF.

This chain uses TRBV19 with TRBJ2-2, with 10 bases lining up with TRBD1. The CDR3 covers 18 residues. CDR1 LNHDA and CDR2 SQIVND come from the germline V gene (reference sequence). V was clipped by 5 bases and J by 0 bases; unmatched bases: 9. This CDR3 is CASSPRQGARPNTGELFF. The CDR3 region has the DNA TGTGCCAGTAGTCCCCGACAGGGGGCGAGACCGAACACCGGGGAGCTGTTTTTT.

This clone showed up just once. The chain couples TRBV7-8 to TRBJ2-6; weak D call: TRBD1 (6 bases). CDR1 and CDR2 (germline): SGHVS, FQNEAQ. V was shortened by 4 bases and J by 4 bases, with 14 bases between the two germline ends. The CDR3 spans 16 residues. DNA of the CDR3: TGTGCCAGCAGCTCAACAGGGTTCTCAGGGGCCAACGTCCTGACTTTC. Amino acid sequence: CASSSTGFSGANVLTF.